Below, 21 T cell receptor beta chains from the same sample are listed, as sequenced in a study of tumor-infiltrating lymphocytes in primary liver carcinoma. Starting material of 400 to 600 ng total RNA yielded TCR beta cDNA via a constant-region primer. Libraries for TCR beta were built through three nested multiplex PCR rounds, which together made up a slightly modified ARM-PCR procedure. Investigators reported that the first two PCR rounds, at roughly 11 cycles each, used TRBV1-TRBV30 forward primers with a C-beta reverse primer. TCRdb used MiXCR to reprocess the multiplex PCR reads, holding one entry per CDR3 protein. The sample contains tens of thousands of distinct CDR3 sequences, around 64% of which appear only once. Taking about 18-31 mg of unsorted bulk tissue, the authors co-extracted RNA and DNA. Sequencing was carried out using liver tumor tissue from sampling region 5. Sample subset: tumor region T5, tumor centre. All receptors come from a man between 40 and 49 years old with primary liver carcinoma and hepatitis B virus infection.

Concerning this clonotype: Relative to the germline gene, one junction end is altered; a read error may explain this. This chain uses TRBV10-3 with TRBJ2-5; the D gene could be TRBD1 or TRBD2 (5 bases each). Germline V gene data show CDR1 as ENHRY and CDR2 as SYGVKD. The CDR3 is 15 residues long. CDR3 loop: CAISRGVGNQETHNF. CDR3 in DNA: TGTGCCATCAGTCGAGGGGTCGGGAACCAAGAGACCCATAACTTC.

In the case of this clonotype: The junction shows a germline mismatch at one end, possibly a read error. The V call is TRBV6-1, the J call TRBJ2-3; TRBD1 is a possible D gene (6 bases). The CDR3 is 15 amino acids. The germline V gene encodes CDR1 MNHNS and CDR2 SASEGT. The CDR3 nucleotides are TGTACCAGCAGTGTCACAGGGTCAGGTACAGATACGCAGTATTTT. Protein: CTSSVTGSGTDTQYF.

Worth noting for this clonotype: An end of the junction differs from the germline gene, which may be a read error. CDR3 nucleotides: TGTGCCAGCAGTTGGGTAGCGGGCTGCAATGATCAGTTCTTC. Amino acids: CASSWVAGCNDQFF. This rearrangement joins TRBV12-3 or TRBV12-4 to TRBJ2-1; 7 bases are a match to TRBD2. CDR3 size: 14 residues.

Ten or more counts support this clonotype. The rearrangement joins TRBV4-1 to TRBJ1-2; TRBD1 matches at 7 bases. The CDR3 covers 16 residues. Germline lookup yields CDR1 MGHRA and CDR2 YSYEKL. J lost 3 bases, V lost 1 base, and 8 bases had no gene match. CDR3 nucleotides: TGCGCCAGCAGCCAAGTGGAGGGGGCAGGATACTATGGCTACACCTTC. This translates into CASSQVEGAGYYGYTF.

In its sample, this clonotype was seen a few times. This may be a read error, as it is one base from a much larger clone. The chain is built from TRBV19 and TRBJ2-1; D gene unclear. The germline V gene has CDR1 LNHDA and CDR2 SQIVND (reference sequence). This CDR3 region has 14 residues. The CDR3: CASCIGRAYNEQFF. CDR3 sequence (DNA): TGTGCCAGTTGTATAGGACGGGCCTACAATGAGCAGTTCTTC.

As concerns this clonotype: Compared with germline, one end of the junction differs, possibly owing to a read error. The genes are TRBV11-2 and TRBJ2-2; tentatively, D is TRBD1 or TRBD2 (5 bases each). Germline CDR1 SGHAT, CDR2 FQNNGV. There are 15 residues in the CDR3. CDR3 sequence: CASSLGATDTGEPFF. The CDR3 bases are TGTGCCAGCAGCTTAGGGGCAACGGACACCGGGGAGCCGTTTTTT.

This clonotype is deemed medium-sized (0.01 to 0.1%). The CDR3 spells CASSLGYDTQYF. The CDR3 DNA follows: TGTGCCAGCAGCCTCGGATATGATACGCAGTATTTT. The gene calls are TRBV11-2 and TRBJ2-3; the D is unclear. CDR1 and CDR2 (germline): SGHAT, FQNNGV. V was pared by 5 bases and J by 6 bases, with 9 bases between. The CDR3 spans 12 residues.

Remarks on this clonotype: A read error may produce the germline difference seen at one junction end. CDR3: CVIGEGSREQFF. In DNA, the CDR3 is TGTGTCATCGGTGAAGGCAGCCGAGAGCAGTTCTTC. This rearrangement joins TRBV10-3 to TRBJ2-1; D is undetermined. Germline lookup yields CDR1 ENHRY and CDR2 SYGVKD. The CDR3 is 12 residues long.

By sample share, this clonotype is medium-sized. This rearrangement joins TRBV29-1 to TRBJ2-7; 10 nucleotides line up with TRBD2. The CDR3 has 14 amino acids. Germline V gene data show CDR1 as SQVTM and CDR2 as ANQGSEA. V shed 0 bases and J 6 bases; nucleotides not matched to a gene: 5. The DNA of the CDR3 is TGCAGCGTTGAAGACCTAGCGGGAGTCTCCGAGCAGTACTTC. Translated, it gives CSVEDLAGVSEQYF.

This clonotype showed up just once. V is TRBV6-5 and J is TRBJ2-2, with D possibly being TRBD2 (5 bases). The CDR3 is 15 amino acids. V lost 0 bases to trimming and J lost 11 bases, with 16 bases between them. CDR1 MNHEY and CDR2 SVGAGI come from the germline V gene. The CDR3 nucleotides read TGTGCCAGCAGTTACTCGAGAGGGAGCGGCAGTGAGCTGTTTTTT. As protein: CASSYSRGSGSELFF.

This clonotype came up many times. The chain carries TRBV5-5 and TRBJ2-7, with TRBD2 matching 8 bases. This CDR3 contains 15 residues. The V segment lost 4 bases and the J segment 1 base; nucleotides outside the gene matches: 7. Germline assignment: CDR1 SGHKS and CDR2 YYEKEE (reference sequence). The CDR3 nucleotides read TGTGCCAGCAGCCGGGGACTAGGGCCATCCTACGAGCAGTACTTC. Its protein is CASSRGLGPSYEQYF.

The chain has TRBV29-1 and TRBJ2-1; TRBD1 agrees at 7 bases. V shed 5 bases and J 7 bases; nucleotides not matched to a gene: 8. In germline, CDR1 is SQVTM, CDR2 ANQGSEA. The CDR3 covers 13 residues. Here the CDR3 reads CSVLTGARNEQFF. Written as DNA, the CDR3 is TGCAGCGTTCTTACAGGGGCACGAAATGAGCAGTTCTTC.

This clonotype was seen at least ten times. The DNA of the CDR3 is TGTGCCAGCAGTTTCGGTACAGTCCAAGAGACCCAGTACTTC. It specifies CASSFGTVQETQYF. V is TRBV28 and J is TRBJ2-5; D not certain. The CDR3 is 14 residues long. V was cut by 3 bases and J by 1 base, with 9 bases left in between. Germline CDR1 is MDHEN and CDR2 is SYDVKM.

Comments on this clonotype: This may arise from a read error, as a much more abundant clone is one base away. This rearrangement joins TRBV28 to TRBJ2-2, with TRBD1 identical over 9 bases. The CDR3 is 17 amino acids. CDR1 is MDHEN and CDR2 is SYDVKM in the germline V gene. In DNA, the CDR3 is TGTACCAGCAGCTTAACACCGGGACAGGGGAACACCGGGGAGCTGTTTTTT. It is translated as CTSSLTPGQGNTGELFF.

The gene calls are TRBV4-2 and TRBJ2-3, with D possibly matching TRBD1 (7 bases). Deletions cut 7 bases from V and 4 bases from J, with 12 bases between. From germline, CDR1 is LGHNA and CDR2 YNFKEQ. The CDR3 covers 13 residues. The CDR3 is CASNQGEADTQYF. CDR3 in DNA: TGTGCCAGCAACCAGGGGGAGGCAGATACGCAGTATTTT.

This sequence joins TRBV28 and TRBJ2-7, with D possibly TRBD1 on 5 matching bases. With 10 bases removed from V and 0 bases from J, the gap between germline ends came to 19 bases. The CDR3 extends over 15 amino acids. Germline V lookup: CDR1 MDHEN, CDR2 SYDVKM. DNA of the CDR3: TGTGCCATCGAATGGGGCCCCAGGGCCTCCTACGAGCAGTACTTC. Encoded protein: CAIEWGPRASYEQYF.

This clonotype was detected many times. The chain is built from TRBV19 and TRBJ2-1; D is possibly TRBD1 (6 bases). The germline V gene encodes CDR1 LNHDA and CDR2 SQIVND (reference sequence). V lost 5 bases and J lost 4, with 9 bases in between. The CDR3 is 13 residues long. This CDR3 is CASSSQGYNEQFF. The CDR3 DNA reads TGTGCCAGTAGTTCCCAGGGGTACAATGAGCAGTTCTTC.

Details on this clonotype: At one end, the junction sequence differs from germline, possibly due to a read error. This rearrangement joins TRBV29-1 to TRBJ2-1, with TRBD1 matching 9 bases. The V gene's germline CDR1 is SQVTM and CDR2 ANQGSEA. CDR3 length equals 14 residues. CDR3 nucleotide sequence: TGTGGCGGATTGCCGGGACAGGGAGTGGATGAGCAGTTCTTC. It yields the protein CGGLPGQGVDEQFF.

Concerning this clonotype: The conserved phenylalanine or tryptophan normally closing the CDR3 is absent here, so this likely arose from a read error. The J gene is TRBJ2-2, the V gene TRBV11-3; D is undetermined. Germline values: CDR1 SGHNT, CDR2 YENEEA. The CDR3 covers 11 residues. Trimming shortened V by 4 bases and J by 7 bases, and 4 bases separated the two germline ends. CDR3 in amino acids: CASSSHGELFI. The CDR3 DNA is TGTGCCAGCAGCTCACACGGGGAGCTGTTTATT.

This clonotype was counted ten times or more. This chain joins TRBV5-5 and TRBJ2-2; no definite D call. This CDR3 contains 13 residues. Trimming took 1 base from V and 5 from J, leaving 6 bases between them. CDR1 is SGHKS and CDR2 is YYEKEE in the germline V gene (reference sequence). The CDR3 reads CASSLSETGELFF. The CDR3 DNA sequence: TGTGCCAGCAGCTTGTCAGAGACCGGGGAGCTGTTTTTT.

Concerning this clonotype itself: A much larger clone differs from this one at a single base, so this may be a read error. This sequence joins TRBV6-2 or TRBV6-3 and TRBJ2-1; D may be TRBD2 (6 bases). Trimming removed 2 bases from V and 5 bases from J, with 13 bases in between. This CDR3 is built from 15 residues. CDR1 and CDR2 (germline): MNHEY, SVGEGT. CDR3 sequence: CASSYPGLANNEQFF. The DNA for the CDR3 is TGTGCCAGCAGTTACCCGGGACTCGCAAACAATGAGCAGTTCTTC.